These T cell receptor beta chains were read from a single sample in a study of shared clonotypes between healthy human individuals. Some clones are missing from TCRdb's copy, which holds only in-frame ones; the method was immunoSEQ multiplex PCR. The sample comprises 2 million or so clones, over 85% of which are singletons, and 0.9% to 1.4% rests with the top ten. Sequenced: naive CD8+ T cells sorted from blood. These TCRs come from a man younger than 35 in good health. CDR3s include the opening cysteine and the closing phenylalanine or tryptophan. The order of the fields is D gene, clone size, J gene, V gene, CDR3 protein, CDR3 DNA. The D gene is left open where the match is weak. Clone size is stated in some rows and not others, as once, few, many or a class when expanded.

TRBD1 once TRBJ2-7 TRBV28 CASSWRTGTGTYEQYF TGTGCCAGCAGTTGGCGAACCGGGACAGGGACCTACGAGCAGTACTTC
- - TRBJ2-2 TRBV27 CASSLGLTGELFF TGTGCCAGCAGTTTAGGGTTGACCGGGGAGCTGTTTTTT
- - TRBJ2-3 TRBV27 CASSSRSGITDTQYF TGTGCCAGCAGTTCTAGATCCGGGATCACAGATACGCAGTATTTT
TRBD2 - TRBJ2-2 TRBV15 CATSGTSGRPAGELFF TGTGCCACCAGTGGGACTAGCGGGAGACCAGCCGGGGAGCTGTTTTTT
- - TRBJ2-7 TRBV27 CASSLGGIVNYEQYF TGTGCCAGCAGTTTAGGGGGGATTGTAAACTACGAGCAGTACTTC
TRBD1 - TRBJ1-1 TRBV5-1 CASSLGSTGWDTEAFF TGCGCCAGCAGCTTGGGGTCGACAGGGTGGGACACTGAAGCTTTCTTT
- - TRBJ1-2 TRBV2 CASSESGQINYGYTF TGTGCCAGCAGTGAATCGGGCCAGATTAACTATGGCTACACCTTC
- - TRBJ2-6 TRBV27 CASSQGLGANVLTF TGTGCCAGCAGTCAGGGGCTCGGGGCCAACGTCCTGACTTTC
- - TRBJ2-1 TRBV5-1 CASSLASPGPYNEQFF TGCGCCAGCAGCTTAGCATCCCCGGGGCCATACAATGAGCAGTTCTTC
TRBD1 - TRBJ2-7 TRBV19 CASSYTGGYEQYF TGTGCCAGTAGTTACACAGGGGGCTACGAGCAGTACTTC
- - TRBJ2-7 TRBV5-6 CASSLTGYEQYF TGTGCCAGCAGCTTGACGGGGTACGAGCAGTACTTC
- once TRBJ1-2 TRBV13 CASSLGREGPDGYTF TGTGCCAGCAGCTTAGGCCGAGAGGGGCCCGATGGCTACACCTTC
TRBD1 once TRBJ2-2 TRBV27 CASSPDRVNLGELFF TGTGCCAGCAGCCCGGACAGGGTTAATTTGGGGGAGCTGTTTTTT
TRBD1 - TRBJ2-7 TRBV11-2 CASSLGQGAYEQYF TGTGCCAGCAGCTTAGGACAGGGGGCTTACGAGCAGTACTTC
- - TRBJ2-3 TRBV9 CASSTDISSTDTQYF TGTGCCAGCAGCACAGACATATCTAGCACAGATACGCAGTATTTT
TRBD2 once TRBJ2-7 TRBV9 CASSVEAGVASYEQYF TGTGCCAGCAGCGTAGAGGCGGGAGTAGCTTCCTACGAGCAGTACTTC
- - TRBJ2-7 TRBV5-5 CASSPDHSYEQYF TGTGCCAGCAGCCCCGACCACTCCTACGAGCAGTACTTC
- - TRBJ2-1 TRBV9 CASSVNSVGAGFNEQFF TGTGCCAGCAGCGTTAACTCTGTGGGTGCGGGTTTCAATGAGCAGTTCTTC
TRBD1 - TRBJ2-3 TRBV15 CATSNLGQGVSADTQYF TGTGCCACCAGCAATCTAGGACAGGGAGTGAGCGCAGATACGCAGTATTTT
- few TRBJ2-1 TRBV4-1 CASSQELRNEQFF TGCGCCAGCAGCCAAGAGCTTAGGAATGAGCAGTTCTTC
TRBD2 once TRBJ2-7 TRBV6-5 CASSTSGSSYEQYF TGTGCCAGCAGTACTAGCGGGAGCTCCTACGAGCAGTACTTC
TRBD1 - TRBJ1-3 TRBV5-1 CASSPDRVTGNTIYF TGCGCCAGCAGCCCGGACAGGGTAACTGGAAACACCATATATTTT
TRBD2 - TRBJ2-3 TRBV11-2 CASSLVVQIAGAITDTQYF TGTGCCAGCAGCTTAGTCGTACAGATAGCGGGGGCGATCACAGATACGCAGTATTTT
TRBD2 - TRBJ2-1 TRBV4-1 CASSLLAGGSGDEQFF TGCGCCAGCAGCCTTCTAGCGGGAGGATCAGGCGATGAGCAGTTCTTC
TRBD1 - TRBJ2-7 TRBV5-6 CASSVQGEEQYF TGTGCCAGCAGCGTACAGGGGGAGGAGCAGTACTTC
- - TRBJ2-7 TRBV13 CASSTTGEGSYEQYF TGTGCCAGCAGCACCACAGGGGAGGGCTCCTACGAGCAGTACTTC
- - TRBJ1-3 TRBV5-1 CASSLDGAVSGNTIYF TGCGCCAGCAGCTTGGACGGGGCCGTCTCTGGAAACACCATATATTTT
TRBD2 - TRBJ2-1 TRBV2 CASGPPGLDNNEQFF TGTGCCAGCGGCCCCCCGGGACTAGATAACAATGAGCAGTTCTTC
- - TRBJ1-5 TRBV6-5 CASSRDNSNQPQHF TGTGCCAGCAGCCGGGACAATAGCAATCAGCCCCAGCATTTT
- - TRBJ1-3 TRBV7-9 CASSFYSGSGNTIYF TGTGCCAGCAGCTTTTATTCTGGCTCTGGAAACACCATATATTTT
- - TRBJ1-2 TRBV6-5 CASSYSEGIYGYTF TGTGCCAGCAGTTACTCAGAGGGAATCTATGGCTACACCTTC
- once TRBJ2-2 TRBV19 CASSIDSHTNTGELFF TGTGCCAGTAGTATAGATTCCCACACGAACACCGGGGAGCTGTTTTTT
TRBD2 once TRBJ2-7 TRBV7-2 CASSFLAEVSEQYF TGTGCCAGCAGCTTCCTAGCGGAAGTTTCCGAGCAGTACTTC
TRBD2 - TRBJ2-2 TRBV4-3 CASSPRLAANTGELFF TGCGCCAGCAGCCCAAGACTAGCGGCGAACACCGGGGAGCTGTTTTTT
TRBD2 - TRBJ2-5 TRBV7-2 CASSSSGGALETQYF TGTGCCAGCAGCTCCAGCGGGGGGGCCTTAGAGACCCAGTACTTC
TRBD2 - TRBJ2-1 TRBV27 CASRGRPSGALYNEQFF TGTGCCAGCAGAGGGAGGCCCAGCGGGGCCCTTTACAATGAGCAGTTCTTC
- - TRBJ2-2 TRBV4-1 CASSSVGTPNSNTGELFF TGCGCCAGCAGCTCCGTAGGGACACCCAATTCGAACACCGGGGAGCTGTTTTTT